Listed below are T cell receptor beta chains from one sample, sequenced in a study of read filtering for tumor transcriptome and immune sequencing. TCRdb redid the calling of the reads with MiXCR, one entry per CDR3 protein. The profile shows about 62,000 distinct CDR3 sequences, roughly a fifth of them singletons. The material sequenced was a population of CD138-negative cells sorted from bone marrow. The receptor set was obtained from a donor aged 40 or older with multiple myeloma. The CDR3 runs from the conserved cysteine through the conserved F or W. Fields, in order: clone size, V gene, J gene, D gene, CDR3 protein, CDR3 DNA. The D gene is left open where the match is weak. For some rows the clone size is stated as once, few or many, or as a class when expanded; others skip it.

clone_size: many
v_call: TRBV12-3/TRBV12-4
j_call: TRBJ1-5
d_call: TRBD1
cdr3_aa: CASSRDRRTGQPQHF
cdr3_nt: TGTGCCAGCAGTAGGGACAGGAGAACGGGTCAGCCCCAGCATTTT

clone_size: NA
v_call: TRBV24-1
j_call: TRBJ1-1
d_call: NA
cdr3_aa: CATNEVGKTEAFF
cdr3_nt: TGTGCCACCAACGAAGTGGGGAAAACTGAAGCTTTCTTT

clone_size: many
v_call: TRBV28
j_call: TRBJ1-5
d_call: NA
cdr3_aa: CASSPRLPGQPQHF
cdr3_nt: TGTGCCAGCAGTCCCCGCCTCCCGGGACAGCCCCAGCATTTT

clone_size: NA
v_call: TRBV27
j_call: TRBJ2-7
d_call: NA
cdr3_aa: CASSLSPAGFNEQYF
cdr3_nt: TGTGCCAGCAGTCTCTCACCCGCAGGGTTTAACGAGCAGTACTTC

clone_size: NA
v_call: TRBV18
j_call: TRBJ1-5
d_call: TRBD1
cdr3_aa: CASSAGTGVDQPQHF
cdr3_nt: TGTGCCAGCTCAGCCGGGACAGGGGTGGATCAGCCCCAGCATTTT

clone_size: NA
v_call: TRBV7-9
j_call: TRBJ1-5
d_call: NA
cdr3_aa: CASSLAGGSNQPQHF
cdr3_nt: TGTGCCAGCAGCTTAGCGGGGGGCAGCAATCAGCCCCAGCATTTT

clone_size: few
v_call: TRBV29-1
j_call: TRBJ1-1
d_call: NA
cdr3_aa: CSVAPPGGYTEAFF
cdr3_nt: TGCAGCGTTGCCCCACCAGGAGGGTACACTGAAGCTTTCTTT

clone_size: many
v_call: TRBV20-1
j_call: TRBJ2-5
d_call: TRBD1
cdr3_aa: CSAPGTGGAKTQYF
cdr3_nt: TGCAGTGCTCCCGGGACAGGGGGCGCGAAGACCCAGTACTTC

clone_size: once
v_call: TRBV2
j_call: TRBJ2-1
d_call: NA
cdr3_aa: CSSSLVGGDEQLF
cdr3_nt: TGTTCCAGCAGTCTCGTGGGCGGCGATGAGCAGCTCTTC

clone_size: many
v_call: TRBV7-2
j_call: TRBJ2-3
d_call: NA
cdr3_aa: CASSLARGTDTQYF
cdr3_nt: TGTGCCAGCAGCTTAGCTCGAGGCACAGATACGCAGTATTTT

clone_size: many
v_call: TRBV6-2/TRBV6-3
j_call: TRBJ1-1
d_call: TRBD1
cdr3_aa: CASSYSTGGARTEAFF
cdr3_nt: TGTGCCAGCAGTTACTCGACAGGGGGCGCGAGAACTGAAGCTTTCTTT

clone_size: few
v_call: TRBV24-1
j_call: TRBJ1-5
d_call: TRBD1
cdr3_aa: CATSETGGGDQPQHF
cdr3_nt: TGTGCCACCAGTGAGACAGGGGGCGGGGATCAGCCCCAGCATTTT

clone_size: many
v_call: TRBV10-2
j_call: TRBJ2-7
d_call: TRBD2
cdr3_aa: CASSESGGFSYEQYF
cdr3_nt: TGCGCCAGCAGTGAGTCGGGGGGGTTCTCCTACGAGCAGTACTTC

clone_size: few
v_call: TRBV2
j_call: TRBJ1-2
d_call: NA
cdr3_aa: CASSELGDSYGYTF
cdr3_nt: TGTGCCAGCAGTGAATTGGGGGATTCCTATGGCTACACCTTC

clone_size: many
v_call: TRBV27
j_call: TRBJ2-2
d_call: NA
cdr3_aa: CASSFWAGGGELFF
cdr3_nt: TGTGCCAGCAGTTTCTGGGCCGGGGGAGGGGAGCTGTTTTTT

clone_size: many
v_call: TRBV29-1
j_call: TRBJ2-7
d_call: NA
cdr3_aa: CSVAIANYEQYF
cdr3_nt: TGCAGCGTTGCGATAGCCAACTACGAGCAGTACTTC

clone_size: NA
v_call: TRBV27
j_call: TRBJ2-4
d_call: NA
cdr3_aa: CASSLTGKNIQYF
cdr3_nt: TGTGCCAGCAGTTTGACGGGGAAAAACATTCAGTACTTC

clone_size: many
v_call: TRBV6-6
j_call: TRBJ2-7
d_call: TRBD1
cdr3_aa: CASSYRDSSSSYEQYF
cdr3_nt: TGTGCCAGCAGTTACCGGGACAGCTCAAGCTCCTACGAGCAGTACTTC

clone_size: NA
v_call: TRBV27
j_call: TRBJ2-1
d_call: TRBD2
cdr3_aa: CASSLRPGRVNNEQFF
cdr3_nt: TGTGCCAGCAGCCTTCGTCCAGGGAGGGTGAACAATGAGCAGTTCTTC

clone_size: many
v_call: TRBV29-1
j_call: TRBJ2-4
d_call: NA
cdr3_aa: CSVQGAKNIQYF
cdr3_nt: TGCAGCGTCCAAGGGGCCAAAAACATTCAGTACTTC

clone_size: many
v_call: TRBV20-1
j_call: TRBJ1-1
d_call: TRBD1
cdr3_aa: CSARGPGGYTEAFF
cdr3_nt: TGCAGTGCTAGAGGTCCAGGGGGCTACACTGAAGCTTTCTTT

clone_size: many
v_call: TRBV7-9
j_call: TRBJ2-6
d_call: NA
cdr3_aa: CASSSPARILSGANVLTF
cdr3_nt: TGTGCCAGCAGCTCACCTGCCAGAATCCTCTCTGGGGCCAACGTCCTGACTTTC

clone_size: few
v_call: TRBV20-1
j_call: TRBJ2-3
d_call: NA
cdr3_aa: CSARDGAEITDTQYF
cdr3_nt: TGCAGTGCTAGAGACGGAGCGGAGATCACAGATACGCAGTATTTT

clone_size: many
v_call: TRBV21-1
j_call: TRBJ2-1
d_call: NA
cdr3_aa: CASSRWTGGSGGYNEQFF
cdr3_nt: TGTGCCAGCAGCCGCTGGACAGGTGGTAGCGGGGGTTACAATGAGCAGTTCTTC

clone_size: many
v_call: TRBV3-1
j_call: TRBJ1-1
d_call: NA
cdr3_aa: CASSHSTSEAFF
cdr3_nt: TGTGCCAGCAGCCATTCCACCTCAGAAGCTTTCTTT

clone_size: many
v_call: TRBV7-2
j_call: TRBJ2-5
d_call: NA
cdr3_aa: CASSLMFGGADTETQYF
cdr3_nt: TGTGCCAGCAGCTTAATGTTTGGGGGGGCCGATACAGAGACCCAGTACTTC

clone_size: many
v_call: TRBV20-1
j_call: TRBJ2-1
d_call: NA
cdr3_aa: CSARVRDYNEQFF
cdr3_nt: TGCAGTGCTAGAGTAAGGGATTACAATGAGCAGTTCTTC

clone_size: many
v_call: TRBV12-3/TRBV12-4
j_call: TRBJ2-1
d_call: NA
cdr3_aa: CASSYEFWEQFF
cdr3_nt: TGTGCCAGCAGTTACGAGTTTTGGGAGCAGTTCTTC

clone_size: NA
v_call: TRBV5-1
j_call: TRBJ1-3
d_call: TRBD1
cdr3_aa: CASSLATGTGTGNTIYF
cdr3_nt: TGCGCCAGCAGCTTGGCCACCGGGACAGGGACTGGAAACACCATATATTTT

clone_size: many
v_call: TRBV7-8
j_call: TRBJ1-6
d_call: NA
cdr3_aa: CASSLGPDNSPLHF
cdr3_nt: TGTGCCAGCAGCTTAGGTCCCGATAATTCACCCCTCCACTTT

clone_size: NA
v_call: TRBV6-1
j_call: TRBJ2-1
d_call: TRBD1
cdr3_aa: CASNLDRGDEQFF
cdr3_nt: TGTGCCAGCAACTTGGACAGGGGAGATGAGCAGTTCTTC

clone_size: many
v_call: TRBV6-2/TRBV6-3
j_call: TRBJ2-5
d_call: NA
cdr3_aa: CASSVWSRETQYF
cdr3_nt: TGTGCCAGCAGTGTGTGGTCCCGAGAGACCCAGTACTTC

clone_size: many
v_call: TRBV9
j_call: TRBJ2-7
d_call: TRBD2
cdr3_aa: CASSVTDGSGRSYEQYF
cdr3_nt: TGTGCCAGCAGCGTAACGGATGGTAGCGGGCGCTCCTACGAGCAGTACTTC

clone_size: few
v_call: TRBV5-1
j_call: TRBJ1-1
d_call: NA
cdr3_aa: CASSLSGGDTEAFF
cdr3_nt: TGCGCCAGCAGCTTATCCGGAGGGGACACTGAAGCTTTCTTT

clone_size: many
v_call: TRBV3-1
j_call: TRBJ1-6
d_call: NA
cdr3_aa: CASSQEGPYNSPLHF
cdr3_nt: TGTGCCAGCAGCCAGGAGGGCCCCTATAATTCACCCCTCCACTTT

clone_size: many
v_call: TRBV5-1
j_call: TRBJ2-3
d_call: NA
cdr3_aa: CASSSQTGTDTQYF
cdr3_nt: TGCGCCAGCAGCTCCCAAACGGGGACAGATACGCAGTATTTT

clone_size: few
v_call: TRBV18
j_call: TRBJ2-1
d_call: TRBD1
cdr3_aa: CASSPGTGNEQFF
cdr3_nt: TGTGCCAGCTCACCAGGGACAGGGAATGAGCAGTTCTTC

clone_size: many
v_call: TRBV20-1
j_call: TRBJ2-3
d_call: NA
cdr3_aa: CSAPSITGQRLSTDTQYF
cdr3_nt: TGCAGTGCGCCCTCAATTACTGGGCAGCGACTCAGCACAGATACGCAGTATTTT

clone_size: NA
v_call: TRBV7-9
j_call: TRBJ2-3
d_call: NA
cdr3_aa: CASTLLGTDTQYF
cdr3_nt: TGTGCCAGCACACTTTTAGGCACAGATACGCAGTATTTT

clone_size: few
v_call: TRBV28
j_call: TRBJ2-2
d_call: NA
cdr3_aa: CASSLFQINTGELFF
cdr3_nt: TGTGCCAGCAGTTTATTCCAGATAAACACCGGGGAGCTGTTTTTT

clone_size: many
v_call: TRBV6-6
j_call: TRBJ2-3
d_call: TRBD2
cdr3_aa: CASSPSTGLAGGLDTQYF
cdr3_nt: TGTGCCAGCAGTCCCTCGACAGGACTAGCGGGGGGGCTAGATACGCAGTATTTT

clone_size: NA
v_call: TRBV9
j_call: TRBJ2-1
d_call: TRBD2
cdr3_aa: CASSARLAGGHSYNEQFF
cdr3_nt: TGTGCCAGCAGCGCTCGACTAGCGGGGGGACACTCCTACAATGAGCAGTTCTTC

clone_size: many
v_call: TRBV27
j_call: TRBJ1-1
d_call: NA
cdr3_aa: CASHGVNTEAFF
cdr3_nt: TGTGCCAGCCATGGAGTTAACACTGAAGCTTTCTTT

clone_size: few
v_call: TRBV12-3/TRBV12-4
j_call: TRBJ1-1
d_call: NA
cdr3_aa: CASSSNLYTEAFF
cdr3_nt: TGTGCCAGCAGTTCCAACCTTTACACTGAAGCTTTCTTT

clone_size: many
v_call: TRBV6-5
j_call: TRBJ2-3
d_call: NA
cdr3_aa: CASSPYSVNTDTQYF
cdr3_nt: TGTGCCAGCAGCCCTTATTCAGTCAACACAGATACGCAGTATTTT

clone_size: many
v_call: TRBV7-2
j_call: TRBJ2-7
d_call: TRBD2
cdr3_aa: CASSYSGLGRDEQYF
cdr3_nt: TGTGCCAGCAGCTATAGCGGGCTAGGAAGGGACGAGCAGTACTTC

clone_size: many
v_call: TRBV20-1
j_call: TRBJ2-3
d_call: TRBD2
cdr3_aa: CSAIPLAAGVPDTQYF
cdr3_nt: TGCAGTGCTATCCCGTTGGCGGCGGGGGTCCCAGATACGCAGTATTTT

clone_size: many
v_call: TRBV7-9
j_call: TRBJ2-7
d_call: NA
cdr3_aa: CASSLAGMTYEQYF
cdr3_nt: TGTGCCAGCAGCTTAGCAGGGATGACCTACGAGCAGTACTTC

clone_size: few
v_call: TRBV6-2/TRBV6-3
j_call: TRBJ2-7
d_call: NA
cdr3_aa: CASSSRIAVGGQYF
cdr3_nt: TGTGCCAGCAGTTCCAGAATAGCGGTAGGGGGGCAGTACTTC

clone_size: NA
v_call: TRBV2
j_call: TRBJ2-2
d_call: TRBD2
cdr3_aa: CASKRGGPGELFF
cdr3_nt: TGTGCCAGCAAGCGGGGGGGCCCCGGGGAGCTGTTTTTT

clone_size: many
v_call: TRBV11-2
j_call: TRBJ2-1
d_call: NA
cdr3_aa: CASSLVAAPNEQFF
cdr3_nt: TGTGCCAGCAGCTTAGTGGCAGCCCCCAATGAGCAGTTCTTC

clone_size: medium-sized
v_call: TRBV19
j_call: TRBJ2-1
d_call: NA
cdr3_aa: CASSILVSSYNEQFF
cdr3_nt: TGTGCCAGTAGTATTCTGGTTAGCTCCTACAATGAGCAGTTCTTC

clone_size: NA
v_call: TRBV28
j_call: TRBJ1-2
d_call: NA
cdr3_aa: CASYHLGQGRYTF
cdr3_nt: TGTGCCAGTTACCATCTGGGGCAGGGACGCTACACCTTC

clone_size: many
v_call: TRBV7-6
j_call: TRBJ2-1
d_call: NA
cdr3_aa: CASSPQGGIVSSYNEQFF
cdr3_nt: TGTGCCAGCAGCCCACAGGGAGGGATTGTGAGCTCCTACAATGAGCAGTTCTTC

clone_size: few
v_call: TRBV20-1
j_call: TRBJ2-5
d_call: NA
cdr3_aa: CSAQDSPQETQYF
cdr3_nt: TGCAGTGCTCAGGACAGTCCTCAAGAGACCCAGTACTTC

clone_size: NA
v_call: TRBV6-2/TRBV6-3
j_call: TRBJ2-3
d_call: TRBD2
cdr3_aa: CATSIPPGSGTDTQYF
cdr3_nt: TGTGCCACCTCGATCCCCCCTGGTAGCGGGACAGATACGCAGTATTTT